Described below is a single TCR beta chain sequence and its context. The antigen is unknown. Sequencing templates came from extracted RNA that was reverse transcribed into cDNA. The data were produced by immunoSEQ multiplex PCR, yet TCRdb's version contains in-frame clones alone and is incomplete. The sample has some 150,000 clones, approximately 56% seen once. This entry is derived from a study of CD8+ T cells in alopecia areata. General observations from the study: TCRs were shared less clearly across patients than in mice, possibly for HLA-related reasons.

The CDR3 has 13 amino acids. Trimming pared 2 bases from V and 5 bases from J, leaving 8 bases between. Per germline, CDR1 MNHEY and CDR2 SVGAGI. The sequencing sample was made of CD8+ T cells sorted from blood. The V gene is TRBV6-5, the J gene TRBJ2-3; possibly TRBD1 for D (6 bases). The clonotype originates from a human donor in good health. The CDR3 spells CASSYPGQDTQYF. The CDR3 DNA sequence: TGTGCCAGCAGTTACCCGGGACAAGATACGCAGTATTTT.